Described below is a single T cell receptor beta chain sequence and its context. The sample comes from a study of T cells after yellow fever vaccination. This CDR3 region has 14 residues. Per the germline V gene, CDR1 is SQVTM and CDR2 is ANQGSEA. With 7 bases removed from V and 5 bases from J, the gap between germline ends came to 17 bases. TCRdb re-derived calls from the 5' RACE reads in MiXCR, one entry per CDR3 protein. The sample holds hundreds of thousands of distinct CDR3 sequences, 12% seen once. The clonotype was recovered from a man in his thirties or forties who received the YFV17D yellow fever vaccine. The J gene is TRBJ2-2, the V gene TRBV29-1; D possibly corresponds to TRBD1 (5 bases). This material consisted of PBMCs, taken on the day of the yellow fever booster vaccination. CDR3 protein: CSALPRARTGELFF. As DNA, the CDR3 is TGCAGCGCCCTACCCAGGGCCCGGACCGGGGAGCTGTTTTTT.